The rows below give T cell receptor beta chains drawn from one sample of a study of cytomegalovirus exposure and HLA in healthy donors. Produced via immunoSEQ multiplex PCR; TCRdb's table is partial and in-frame only. This table lists 100,000 to 150,000 clones. The sample consisted of PBMCs. The source is a man in his forties or fifties in good health and CMV-seronegative. Each CDR3 is given with its conserved first and last residue. Each record gives: D gene, clone size, J gene, CDR3 length, V gene, CDR3 protein, CDR3 DNA. A D gene is named only where the DNA matches it firmly. The size field is filled for only some rows; it gives once, few, many or a size class.

>-|-|TRBJ2-3|13|TRBV29-1
CSVEGLAQHTQYF
TGCAGCGTTGAGGGGCTAGCGCAACATACGCAGTATTTT
>TRBD1|-|TRBJ1-3|13|TRBV6-5
CASSRTGSNTIYF
TGTGCCAGCAGTAGGACAGGGAGTAACACCATATATTTT
>TRBD2|-|TRBJ2-1|16|TRBV11-3
CASSLELASGNNEQFF
TGTGCCAGCAGCTTAGAGTTGGCTAGCGGAAACAATGAGCAGTTCTTC
>-|-|TRBJ2-2|13|TRBV25-1
CASTPSPPGELFF
TGTGCCAGCACCCCGAGCCCCCCCGGGGAGCTGTTTTTT
>TRBD2|-|TRBJ2-1|17|TRBV7-9
CASSLASFSGSGNEQFF
TGTGCCAGCAGCTTAGCCTCATTTAGCGGGTCGGGTAATGAGCAGTTCTTC
>TRBD2|-|TRBJ2-3|14|TRBV5-4
CASSSGTILGTQYF
TGTGCCAGCAGCTCCGGGACTATATTGGGTACGCAGTATTTT
>-|-|TRBJ2-7|11|TRBV30
CAWSVGVEQYF
TGTGCCTGGAGTGTAGGGGTGGAGCAGTACTTC
>-|-|TRBJ2-7|13|TRBV11-3
CASSFPGGYEQYF
TGTGCCAGCAGCTTCCCCGGCGGGTACGAGCAGTACTTC
>-|-|TRBJ2-2|14|TRBV10-1
CASSDTGSTGELFF
TGCGCCAGCAGTGATACAGGGTCCACCGGGGAGCTGTTTTTT
>-|-|TRBJ1-1|16|TRBV7-3
CASSLWPQGVGTEAFF
TGTGCCAGCAGCTTATGGCCCCAGGGCGTGGGCACTGAAGCTTTCTTT
>-|-|TRBJ2-2|16|TRBV28
CASSSPGGAGTGELFF
TGTGCCAGCAGTTCCCCCGGGGGAGCAGGTACCGGGGAGCTGTTTTTT
>-|-|TRBJ2-7|17|TRBV4-2
CASSQVYRAPSSYEQYF
TGTGCCAGCAGCCAAGTCTACAGGGCACCATCCTCCTACGAGCAGTACTTC
>-|-|TRBJ2-7|14|TRBV6-5
CATRLDSFSYEQYF
TGTGCCACACGATTGGACAGCTTCTCCTACGAGCAGTACTTC
>-|-|TRBJ1-1|16|TRBV11-2
CASSLEELGLNTEAFF
TGTGCCAGCAGCTTAGAGGAACTGGGCCTGAACACTGAAGCTTTCTTT
>TRBD1|-|TRBJ2-3|16|TRBV19
CASTRWGQGYTDTQYF
TGTGCCAGTACCCGGTGGGGACAGGGATATACAGATACGCAGTATTTT
>TRBD2|-|TRBJ2-1|14|TRBV10-1
CASGGLAGGNEQFF
TGCGCCAGCGGCGGACTAGCGGGAGGTAATGAGCAGTTCTTC
>TRBD1|-|TRBJ1-2|13|TRBV7-2
CASTDRETRGYTF
TGTGCCAGCACGGACAGGGAGACTCGTGGCTACACCTTC
>TRBD2|-|TRBJ2-7|17|TRBV11-3
CASSLDPTGLRTYEQYF
TGTGCCAGCAGCTTAGATCCCACGGGACTAAGAACCTACGAGCAGTACTTC
>TRBD1|-|TRBJ2-5|15|TRBV5-4
CASSLLSQGAETQYF
TGTGCCAGCAGCTTGCTATCTCAGGGGGCAGAGACCCAGTACTTC
>TRBD1|-|TRBJ2-7|14|TRBV6-1
CASRRDRTTGEQYF
TGTGCCAGCCGAAGGGACAGGACTACGGGCGAGCAGTACTTC
>TRBD1|-|TRBJ1-4|15|TRBV7-9
CASSPGQGNNEKLFF
TGTGCCAGCAGCCCAGGACAGGGAAATAATGAAAAACTGTTTTTT
>-|-|TRBJ2-1|15|TRBV9
CASSVGGGTYNEQFF
TGTGCCAGCAGCGTAGGGGGGGGCACCTACAATGAGCAGTTCTTC
>TRBD1|-|TRBJ1-1|16|TRBV18
CASSAFRTGMNTEAFF
TGTGCCAGCTCAGCTTTTCGGACAGGGATGAACACTGAAGCTTTCTTT
>-|-|TRBJ2-3|15|TRBV27
CASSLRGGGTDTQYF
TGTGCCAGCAGTTTGCGAGGGGGAGGCACAGATACGCAGTATTTT
>TRBD1|medium-sized|TRBJ2-7|17|TRBV4-1
CASSQAPTGGGKYEQYF
TGCGCCAGCAGCCAAGCGCCGACAGGGGGCGGGAAATACGAGCAGTACTTC
>-|-|TRBJ1-3|13|TRBV2
CASSLYSGNTIYF
TGTGCCAGCAGCCTCTACTCTGGAAACACCATATATTTT
>-|-|TRBJ1-2|15|TRBV9
CASSVGAGSMVGYTF
TGTGCCAGCAGCGTAGGGGCGGGGAGTATGGTTGGCTACACCTTC
>TRBD1|-|TRBJ2-7|15|TRBV6-1
CASSEARDSPYEQYF
TGTGCCAGCAGTGAAGCAAGGGACAGCCCCTACGAGCAGTACTTC
>TRBD2|-|TRBJ2-3|16|TRBV28
CASSTGRGLAIYTQYF
TGTGCCAGCAGTACCGGCCGAGGACTAGCGATCTATACGCAGTATTTT
>-|-|TRBJ2-2|15|TRBV10-3
CAISVNGQQTGELFF
TGTGCCATCAGTGTGAACGGCCAACAGACCGGGGAGCTGTTTTTT
>TRBD1|-|TRBJ2-2|15|TRBV6-5
CASIGTGGISGELFF
TGTGCCAGCATAGGGACAGGGGGTATTAGCGGGGAGCTGTTTTTT
>-|-|TRBJ1-1|13|TRBV28
CASSSVENTEAFF
TGTGCCAGCAGCTCAGTCGAGAACACTGAAGCTTTCTTT
>-|-|TRBJ1-5|13|TRBV5-6
CASSFFGVQPQHF
TGTGCCAGCAGCTTTTTCGGGGTTCAGCCCCAGCATTTT
>-|-|TRBJ1-2|16|TRBV4-3
CASSQTISQGTYGYTF
TGCGCCAGCAGCCAGACAATAAGTCAGGGGACCTATGGCTACACCTTC
>-|-|TRBJ1-5|14|TRBV28
CASAGTLSNQPQHF
TGTGCCAGCGCCGGGACTCTGAGCAATCAGCCCCAGCATTTT
>-|-|TRBJ2-5|14|TRBV7-6
CASSRGLNQETQYF
TGTGCCAGCAGCCGGGGACTTAACCAAGAGACCCAGTACTTC
>TRBD2|-|TRBJ2-7|15|TRBV29-1
CSVAPGTSGTYEQYF
TGCAGCGTCGCGCCCGGGACTAGCGGTACCTACGAGCAGTACTTC
>-|-|TRBJ2-7|13|TRBV11-2
CASGEDRPYEQYF
TGTGCCAGCGGAGAGGACAGACCCTACGAGCAGTACTTC
>-|-|TRBJ1-1|14|TRBV10-3
CAISELAQYTEAFF
TGTGCCATCAGTGAGTTAGCCCAGTACACTGAAGCTTTCTTT
>-|-|TRBJ2-5|13|TRBV2
CASSYYRVETQYF
TGTGCCAGCAGTTACTACAGGGTAGAGACCCAGTACTTC
>-|-|TRBJ1-4|14|TRBV9
CASTPGLMDEKLFF
TGTGCCAGCACCCCTGGGCTGATGGATGAAAAACTGTTTTTT